The 13 T cell receptor beta chains reported below all come from one sample, sequenced in a study of tissue T cells after allogeneic stem cell transplantation. This table comes from immunoSEQ multiplex PCR, and its TCRdb copy is limited to in-frame clones, with some not included. The sample includes 48,000 or so clones, roughly 73% of them seen just once. The sample consisted of sorted cells pooled from one or two spleens. The receptor set was obtained from a pool of C57BL/6 mice in good health.

Comment on this clone: Mouse gene names and germline throughout. Read sequence stops 1 residue before the CDR3 end, and the germline J gene provides the missing end. The rearrangement uses TRBV26 and TRBJ2-2, with 9 bases fitting TRBD1. V lost 5 bases to trimming and J lost 4 bases; unmatched junction nucleotides: 5. The CDR3 consists of 15 residues. Germline lookup yields CDR1 KGHPV and CDR2 FQNQEV (reference sequence). The CDR3 is CASSRDREGTGQLYF. CDR3 bases read: TGTGCCAGCAGTAGGGACAGGGAAGGCACCGGGCAGCTCTAC.

On this clone: The listed genes are named as in mouse. The observed sequence ends 1 residue before the CDR3 terminus, with the missing tail filled in from the germline J gene. Other nucleotide sequences from this sample produce the same CDR3. V usage is TRBV15 and J usage is TRBJ2-5; a weak D match, TRBD1 (5 bases). This CDR3 comprises 13 residues. V was clipped by 8 bases and J by 0 bases, with 9 bases between them. CDR1 SGHND and CDR2 FRSKSL come from the germline V gene. The DNA read from the CDR3 is TGTGCCAGCCGAGACAGTAACCAAGACACCCAGTAC. It is translated as CASRDSNQDTQY. The CDR3 reads in full as CASRDSNQDTQYF.

In this sample, this clone turned up a few times. Here the gene names and germline are mouse. The CDR3 end is not reached by the read, which stops 1 residue before it; the germline J gene fills it in. Other DNA sequences within the sample encode an identical CDR3. This rearrangement joins TRBV16 to TRBJ2-7, with TRBD1 as a possible D gene (6 bases). From germline, CDR1 is SGHSA and CDR2 FRNQAP. This CDR3 contains 13 residues. V dropped 0 bases and J dropped 4 bases, with 7 bases sitting between them. The sequenced CDR3 bases are TGTGCAAGCAGCTTAGATAGGGGGTATGAACAGTAC. This codes for CASSLDRGYEQY. The whole CDR3 reads CASSLDRGYEQYF.

This clone came up once. The gene names given are mouse names. Coverage ceases 1 residue before the CDR3 finishes, and the germline J gene fills in the end. The chain recombines TRBV31 with TRBJ2-3; 11 bases align to TRBD2. Trimming removed 2 bases from V and 3 bases from J; junction bases left unmatched: 1. CDR1 and CDR2 (germline): GKSSPN, SITVG. This CDR3 comprises 14 residues. Incomplete CDR3 DNA: TGTGCCTGGAGTGGACTGGGGGGCGCAGAAACGCTGTAT. It encodes CAWSGLGGAETLY. The full CDR3 protein reads CAWSGLGGAETLYF.

To note about this clone: Germline and genes: mouse. The read gets to within 1 residue of the CDR3 end, and the germline J gene fills in the rest. This chain uses TRBV2 with TRBJ1-3; maybe TRBD1 (6 bases). The CDR3 sequence is 15 residues long. The ends were cut back, 0 bases at V and 7 bases at J, with 13 bases in the middle. Per the germline V gene, CDR1 is LGHNA and CDR2 is YSYQKL. The CDR3 reads CASSQDDRRSNTLYF. Partial CDR3 DNA: TGTGCCAGCAGCCAAGATGACAGGAGGTCCAATACGCTCTAT. The whole variable domain, filled in from reference TRBV2 and TRBJ1-3, reads DPKIIQKPKYLVAVTGSEKILICEQYLGHNAMYWYRQSAKKPLEFMFSYSYQKLMDNQTASSRFQPQSSKKNHLDLQITALKPDDSATYFCASSQDDRRSNTLYFGEGSRLIVV.

As for this clone: Each gene name is a mouse one. The read ends 1 residue before the CDR3 terminus; that terminus is restored from the germline J gene. The chain has TRBV2 and TRBJ1-1; D gene uncertain. Germline V gene sequence: CDR1 LGHNA, CDR2 YSYQKL. V was cut by 0 bases and J by 0 bases, with 11 bases left in between. CDR3 length equals 16 residues. Incomplete CDR3 DNA: TGTGCCAGCAGCCAAGATAGAGCAGATGCAAACACAGAAGTCTTC. Its protein product is CASSQDRADANTEVF. The whole CDR3 is CASSQDRADANTEVFF.

For this clone: The gene names here belong to mouse. The CDR3 end falls 1 residue outside the read, so it is completed with the germline J gene. The rearrangement links TRBV31 to TRBJ2-5; the match to TRBD2 covers 7 bases. This CDR3 region has 14 residues. Per germline, CDR1 GKSSPN and CDR2 SITVG. V trimming: 3 bases; J trimming: 2 bases; junction bases outside the gene matches: 5. Here the CDR3 reads CAWSRTGSQDTQYF. The sequenced part of the CDR3 DNA is TGTGCCTGGAGCCGGACTGGAAGCCAAGACACCCAGTAC. Full variable domain (outside the CDR3, taken from reference TRBV31 and TRBJ2-5): AQTIHQWPVAEIKAVGSPLSLGCTIKGKSSPNLYWYWQATGGTLQQLFYSITVGQVESVVQLNLSASRPKDDQFILSTEKLLLSHSGFYLCAWSRTGSQDTQYFGPGTRLLVL.

As concerns this clone: Gene names and germline match the mouse. The read comes to an end 1 residue before the CDR3 does, leaving the germline J gene to fill in the end. At the DNA level, this CDR3 is encoded by other sequences in the same sample as well. The chain recombines TRBV29 with TRBJ1-2; 8 bases align to TRBD1. The germline CDR1 and CDR2 sequences are MSHET and SYDVDS. J lost 0 bases, V lost 6 bases, and 3 bases had no gene match. The CDR3 is 14 residues long. The CDR3 loop is CASSPGQANSDYTF. The DNA read from the CDR3 is TGTGCTAGCAGCCCGGGACAGGCAAACTCCGACTACACC.

Worth noting for this clone: Mouse germline and gene names are used. The sequence runs out 1 residue before the end of the CDR3; the remainder is reconstructed from the germline J gene. The chain has TRBV16 and TRBJ2-3; D unresolved. In germline, CDR1 is SGHSA, CDR2 FRNQAP. Trimming shortened V by 0 bases and J by 0 bases, and 1 base separated the two germline ends. The CDR3 runs to 13 residues. The CDR3 DNA, read in part, is TGTGCAAGCAGCTTAGACAGTGCAGAAACGCTGTAT. Its protein product is CASSLDSAETLY. The entire CDR3 protein is CASSLDSAETLYF.

Note on this clone: Genes and germline come from the mouse. The CDR3 end falls 1 residue outside the read, so it is completed with the germline J gene. This same CDR3 is encoded by further DNA sequences in the sample. V is TRBV13-2 and J is TRBJ1-4; D gene unclear. Germline CDR1 NNHNN, CDR2 SYGAGS (reference sequence). V dropped 0 bases and J dropped 5 bases, with 5 bases sitting between them. CDR3 length: 13 amino acids. The DNA read from the CDR3 is TGTGCCAGCGGTGATGCTGGAAACGAAAGATTATTT. Its protein is CASGDAGNERLF. The entire CDR3 reads CASGDAGNERLFF.

A note on this clone: The gene names here belong to mouse. Coverage ceases 1 residue before the CDR3 finishes, and the germline J gene fills in the end. The chain employs TRBV16 and TRBJ2-5; 7 nucleotides match TRBD2. The germline CDR1 and CDR2 sequences are SGHSA and FRNQAP. After removal of 4 bases from V and 3 bases from J, the junction contained 7 bases not matched to a gene. This CDR3 comprises 15 residues. The CDR3 spells CASSSHWGGQDTQYF. CDR3 DNA (partial): TGTGCAAGCAGCTCTCACTGGGGAGGGCAAGACACCCAGTAC.

As regards this clone: Mouse gene names and germline throughout. Read coverage stops 1 residue before the CDR3 terminus; the germline J gene supplies the remainder. The rearrangement links TRBV24 to TRBJ2-5, with 11 bases fitting TRBD2. V trimming: 0 bases; J trimming: 8 bases; junction bases outside the gene matches: 4. The CDR3 runs 15 residues. The germline V gene encodes CDR1 KGHTA and CDR2 FRNEEI. The CDR3 sequence is CASSLYEDWGVTQYF. The covered CDR3 bases are TGTGCCAGCAGTCTGTATGAGGACTGGGGGGTCACCCAGTAC.

Concerning this clone: The genes and germline here are from mouse. The observed sequence ends 1 residue before the CDR3 terminus, with the missing tail filled in from the germline J gene. The sample contains more than one DNA sequence encoding this CDR3. The chain couples TRBV19 to TRBJ1-1; D unclear. The CDR3 extends over 12 amino acids. Germline CDR1 FNHDT, CDR2 SITEND (reference sequence). Trimming cost V 0 bases and J 5 bases, with 5 bases left between them. The part of the CDR3 DNA that was read is TGTGCCAGCAGTATAGCACAAACAGAAGTCTTC. It is translated as CASSIAQTEVF. The entire CDR3 protein reads CASSIAQTEVFF.